These 14 T cell receptor beta chains originate from one sample sequenced in a study of T cell responses to AZD1222 COVID-19 vaccine. Data came from immunoSEQ multiplex PCR; TCRdb stores just in-frame clones and leaves some out. The sample lists roughly 120,000 clones; 70% to 90% were seen once. The specimen was peripheral blood, collected 28 days after the second AZD1222 dose. The receptors were sampled from an adult who received the AZD1222 COVID-19 vaccine.

The chain joins TRBV5-1 to TRBJ2-1; TRBD2 matches at 7 bases. This CDR3 is built from 14 residues. Trimming cost V 5 bases and J 4 bases; bases outside gene matches: 6. Looked up from germline, CDR1 is SGHRS and CDR2 is YFSETQ. CDR3 loop: CASRGAGQYNEQFF. The CDR3, as DNA: TGCGCCAGCAGGGGAGCGGGGCAATACAATGAGCAGTTCTTC.

This chain joins TRBV28 and TRBJ2-7; tentatively, D is TRBD1 or TRBD2 (5 bases each). V was cut by 5 bases and J by 6 bases, with 20 bases left in between. Germline V gene data show CDR1 as MDHEN and CDR2 as SYDVKM. The CDR3 sequence is 15 residues long. CDR3 in DNA: TGTGCCAGCAGTGGGACGGTGGACACGTCTCGCGAGCAGTACTTC. Protein: CASSGTVDTSREQYF.

The gene calls are TRBV30 and TRBJ1-1; 11 bases align to TRBD1. The V segment lost 0 bases and the J segment 1 base; nucleotides outside the gene matches: 4. The CDR3 is 16 amino acids. The germline V gene has CDR1 GTSNPN and CDR2 SVGIG (reference sequence). CDR3 sequence: CAWSVFGQGANTEAFF. The CDR3 DNA reads TGTGCCTGGAGTGTATTTGGACAGGGGGCGAACACTGAAGCTTTCTTT.

The V and J genes are TRBV5-4 and TRBJ2-3; D remains unclear. The V end lost 5 bases, the J end lost 4 bases, and 11 bases lay between the germline ends. CDR1 SGHNT and CDR2 YYREEE come from the germline V gene (reference sequence). This CDR3 spans 13 amino acids. CDR3 loop: CASSSALADTQYF. The CDR3, as DNA: TGTGCCAGCAGTTCAGCCCTCGCAGATACGCAGTATTTT.

The DNA of the CDR3 is TGCGCCAGCAGCCTGGGAGGAGCAACTAATGAAAAACTGTTTTTT. Residues: CASSLGGATNEKLFF. This chain connects TRBV5-1 to TRBJ1-4; D remains ambiguous. Germline V gene lookup returns CDR1 SGHRS and CDR2 YFSETQ. CDR3 size: 15 residues. Trimming cost V 4 bases and J 0 bases, with 10 bases left between them. Drawing the rest from reference TRBV5-1 and TRBJ1-4, the complete variable domain is KAGVTQTPRYLIKTRGQQVTLSCSPISGHRSVSWYQQTPGQGLQFLFEYFSETQRNKGNFPGRFSGRQFSNSRSEMNVSTLELGDSALYLCASSLGGATNEKLFFGSGTQLSVL.

V gene TRBV5-1 combines with J gene TRBJ1-4; 11 bases line up with TRBD1. Unmatched junction bases numbered 6, after V lost 2 bases and J lost 6 bases. CDR1 is SGHRS and CDR2 is YFSETQ in the germline V gene. The CDR3 runs to 16 residues. The DNA of the CDR3 is TGCGCCAGCAGCTTTTCCGGACAGGGGGCGCATGAAAAACTGTTTTTT. Its translation is CASSFSGQGAHEKLFF. Full variable domain (remainder filled in from reference TRBV5-1 and TRBJ1-4): KAGVTQTPRYLIKTRGQQVTLSCSPISGHRSVSWYQQTPGQGLQFLFEYFSETQRNKGNFPGRFSGRQFSNSRSEMNVSTLELGDSALYLCASSFSGQGAHEKLFFGSGTQLSVL.

The rearrangement uses TRBV19 and TRBJ1-2; 9 bases line up with TRBD1. Germline trimming cut 1 base from V and 0 bases from J; bases unmatched to any gene: 9. Germline-derived CDR1 and CDR2 are LNHDA and SQIVND (reference sequence). This CDR3 contains 18 residues. CDR3 residues: CASSIVIDRGEANYGYTF. In DNA, the CDR3 is TGTGCCAGTAGTATAGTAATCGACAGGGGGGAAGCTAACTATGGCTACACCTTC.

V usage is TRBV5-1 and J usage is TRBJ2-7; TRBD1 is a possible D gene (5 bases). The ends were cut back, 4 bases at V and 3 bases at J, with 8 bases in the middle. Germline loops: CDR1 SGHRS, CDR2 YFSETQ. The length of the CDR3 is 12 residues. The CDR3 DNA follows: TGCGCCAGCAGCCCTGACAGCTACGAGCAGTACTTC. It codes for CASSPDSYEQYF.

The chain combines TRBV28 with TRBJ1-3; 7 positions match TRBD1. This CDR3 region has 16 residues. Trimming at V came to 7 bases and at J to 1 base, leaving 10 bases not matched to a gene. The germline V gene encodes CDR1 MDHEN and CDR2 SYDVKM. The CDR3 loop reads CASNTRPGQSGNTIYF. The CDR3, as DNA: TGTGCCAGCAATACGCGGCCGGGACAGTCTGGAAACACCATATATTTT.

The chain has TRBV19 and TRBJ2-7; TRBD2 aligns across 9 bases. CDR3 size: 16 residues. The germline V gene has CDR1 LNHDA and CDR2 SQIVND (reference sequence). Trimming cost V 0 bases and J 4 bases; bases outside gene matches: 7. The CDR3 nucleotides are TGTGCCAGTAGTATAGAACTAGCGGGCGTAGGATACGAGCAGTACTTC. Translated, it gives CASSIELAGVGYEQYF. The full variable domain, with the rest looked up from reference TRBV19 and TRBJ2-7, is DGGITQSPKYLFRKEGQNVTLSCEQNLNHDAMYWYRQDPGQGLRLIYYSQIVNDFQKGDIAEGYSVSREKKESFPLTVTSAQKNPTAFYLCASSIELAGVGYEQYFGPGTRLTVT.

This sequence joins TRBV2 and TRBJ2-1, with 11 positions matching TRBD2. The CDR3 length is 17 residues. Germline CDR1 reads SNHLY; CDR2 reads FYNNEI. V was pared by 1 base and J by 4 bases, with 6 bases of the junction left unmatched. CDR3 DNA: TGTGCCAGCAGTGAAGACTGGCTAGCGGGGGGTTACAATGAGCAGTTCTTC. This encodes CASSEDWLAGGYNEQFF.

This sequence joins TRBV27 and TRBJ1-5; TRBD1 matches 8 bases. Germline V gives CDR1 MNHEY, CDR2 SMNVEV (reference sequence). CDR3 length equals 15 residues. Trimming removed 6 bases from V and 4 bases from J; junction bases left unmatched: 8. CDR3 sequence reads: CASRDGTGGNQPQHF. CDR3 coding DNA: TGTGCCAGCAGAGATGGGACAGGAGGGAATCAGCCCCAGCATTTT.

This clone turned up a few times. This chain connects TRBV6-6 to TRBJ1-3; D uncertain. This CDR3 has 11 amino acids. V shed 6 bases and J shed 16 bases, with 16 bases lying between them. The V gene's germline CDR1 is MNHNY and CDR2 SVGAGI (reference sequence). In DNA form, the CDR3 reads TGTGCCAGCAGCCGAATCGGGCCGCTTTATTTT. Its protein is CASSRIGPLYF.

This clone was seen more than once but under ten times. The chain is built from TRBV3-1 (or the pseudogene TRBV3-2) and TRBJ1-2, with a possible D match to TRBD1 (6 bases). This CDR3 spans 13 amino acids. The germline V gene has CDR1 LGHDT and CDR2 YNNKEL (reference sequence). Trimming removed 4 bases at V and 5 bases at J, with 11 bases between. CDR3 sequence: CASSPQGSYGYTF. CDR3 DNA: TGTGCCAGCAGCCCACAGGGCTCGTATGGCTACACCTTC.